This T cell receptor beta chain was sequenced during a study of cytomegalovirus exposure and HLA in healthy donors. Study overall: Most genotyped donors, roughly 80% of 300 to 400, had Caucasian-associated genetic ancestry.

This clone was found a few times. 13 Jbeta primers and 60 Vbeta primers were used for the PCR. Sequencing used immunoSEQ multiplex PCR; TCRdb keeps in-frame clones, though not all of them. The sample lists 150,000 to 200,000 clones, roughly 78% seen once, with approximately 2% in the top ten. This TCR was sampled from a woman aged 25 to 39 in good health and CMV-seronegative. Sequencing was carried out using PBMCs.

DNA of the CDR3: TGTGCCAGCAGTCTAGCCACAGGGGGCTACGAGCAGTACTTC. The encoded protein is CASSLATGGYEQYF. The V and J genes are TRBV27 and TRBJ2-7, with 8 bases that match TRBD1. The CDR3 has 14 amino acids. Germline CDR1 and CDR2: MNHEY and SMNVEV (reference sequence). V was clipped by 5 bases and J by 3 bases; unmatched bases: 6.